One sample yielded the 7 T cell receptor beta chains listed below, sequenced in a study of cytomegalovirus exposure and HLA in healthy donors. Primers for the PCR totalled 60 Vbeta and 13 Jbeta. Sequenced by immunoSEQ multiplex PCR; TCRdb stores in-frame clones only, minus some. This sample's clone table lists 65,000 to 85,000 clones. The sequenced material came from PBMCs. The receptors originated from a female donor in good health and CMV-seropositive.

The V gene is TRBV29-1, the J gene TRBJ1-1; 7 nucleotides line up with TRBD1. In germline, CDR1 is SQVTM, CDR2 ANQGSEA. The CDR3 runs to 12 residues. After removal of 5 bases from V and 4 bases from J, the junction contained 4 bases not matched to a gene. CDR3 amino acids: CSVNPGGTEAFF. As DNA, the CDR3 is TGCAGCGTTAATCCAGGGGGCACTGAAGCTTTCTTT.

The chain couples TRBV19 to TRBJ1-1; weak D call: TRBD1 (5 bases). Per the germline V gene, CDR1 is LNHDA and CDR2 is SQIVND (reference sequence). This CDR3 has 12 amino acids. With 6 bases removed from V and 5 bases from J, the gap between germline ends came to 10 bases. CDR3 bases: TGTGCCAGTAGCCGGGGGGGGACTGAAGCTTTCTTT. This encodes CASSRGGTEAFF.

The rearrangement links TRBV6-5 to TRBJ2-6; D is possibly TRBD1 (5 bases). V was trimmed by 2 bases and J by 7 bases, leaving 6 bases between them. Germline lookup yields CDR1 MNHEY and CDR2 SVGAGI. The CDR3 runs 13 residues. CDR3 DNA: TGTGCCAGCAGTTACCAGGGTGCCAACGTCCTGACTTTC. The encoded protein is CASSYQGANVLTF.

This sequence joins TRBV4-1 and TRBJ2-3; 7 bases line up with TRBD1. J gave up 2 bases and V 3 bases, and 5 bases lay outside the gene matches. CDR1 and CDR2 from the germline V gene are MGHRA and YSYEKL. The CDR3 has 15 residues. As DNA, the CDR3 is TGCGCCAGCAGCCACACACAGGGGAACACAGATACGCAGTATTTT. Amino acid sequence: CASSHTQGNTDTQYF.

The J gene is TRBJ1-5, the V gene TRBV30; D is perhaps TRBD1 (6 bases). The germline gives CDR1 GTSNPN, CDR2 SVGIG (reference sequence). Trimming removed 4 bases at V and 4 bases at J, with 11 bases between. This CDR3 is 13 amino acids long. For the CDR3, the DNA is TGTGCCTGGAATGGACAGCCTAATCAGCCCCAGCATTTT. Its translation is CAWNGQPNQPQHF. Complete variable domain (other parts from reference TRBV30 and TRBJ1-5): SQTIHQWPATLVQPVGSPLSLECTVEGTSNPNLYWYRQAAGRGLQLLFYSVGIGQISSEVPQNLSASRPQDRQFILSSKKLLLSDSGFYLCAWNGQPNQPQHFGDGTRLSIL.

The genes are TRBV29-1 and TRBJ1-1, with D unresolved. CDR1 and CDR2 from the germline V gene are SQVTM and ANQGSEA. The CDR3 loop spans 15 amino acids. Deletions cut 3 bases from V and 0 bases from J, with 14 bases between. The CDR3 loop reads CSVDSGVRMNTEAFF. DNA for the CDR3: TGCAGCGTTGATAGCGGGGTGAGGATGAACACTGAAGCTTTCTTT.

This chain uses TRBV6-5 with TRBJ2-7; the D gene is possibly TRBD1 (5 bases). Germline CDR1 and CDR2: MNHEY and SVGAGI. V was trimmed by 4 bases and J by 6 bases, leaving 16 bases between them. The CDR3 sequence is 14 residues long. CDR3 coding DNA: TGTGCCAGCAGTTCAGGCTTGACAGTTGGCGAGCAGTACTTC. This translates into CASSSGLTVGEQYF.